The clone carrying this T cell receptor (beta chain) was detected only a few times. Its target is unknown. The protocol was immunoSEQ multiplex PCR, while the TCRdb copy is restricted to in-frame clones and leaves out a portion. Counted here are around 700,000 clones, around 72% occurring once; the ten biggest clones make up 1.5% to 2%. In germline, CDR1 is MDHEN, CDR2 SYDVKM. CDR3 length equals 11 residues. V lost 3 bases and J lost 7, with 6 bases in between. The data were obtained in a study of shared clonotypes between healthy human individuals. Notes on the study in general: Naive CD4 clonotype sharing across a handful of donors was approximately 5%.

Sequencing was carried out using memory CD4+ T cells sorted from blood. The subset here: CD45RA-negative fraction. The rearrangement joins TRBV28 to TRBJ1-2; D unresolved. The TCR was taken from a woman aged 25-40 years in good health. CDR3 nucleotides: TGTGCCAGCAGTTTTGGGATTGGCTACACCTTC. Its protein is CASSFGIGYTF.